A selection of T cell receptor beta chains follows, all from one sample in a study of blood T cell repertoires in COVID-19. The protocol was immunoSEQ multiplex PCR, while the TCRdb copy is restricted to in-frame clones and leaves out a portion. The repertoire has fewer than 250,000 clones, roughly 90% of them found once; the top ten carry 2.7%. Specimen: peripheral blood. Receptors were obtained from a woman aged 55-69 years with acute or convalescent COVID-19. CDR3s leave out the opening cysteine and the closing phenylalanine or tryptophan. Clone size is not always given. Where it is, it says once, few, many or a class for expanded clones.

abundance,v_gene,j_gene,CDR3aa
NA,TRBV5-1,TRBJ2-7,ASSINRGSYEQY
NA,TRBV19,TRBJ1-1,ASSIWDMGTEAF
once,TRBV3-1/TRBV3-2,TRBJ2-3,ASSRTSGGVRTDTQY
NA,TRBV4-1,TRBJ1-1,ASSQELGLTSLNTEAF
few,TRBV4-1,TRBJ1-1,ASSQDRGTVNTEAF
NA,TRBV6-2/TRBV6-3,TRBJ2-7,ASSYSGRRSYEQY
once,TRBV29-1,TRBJ2-7,SAGQTYEQY
once,TRBV18,TRBJ2-3,ASSTRSGTGPTDTQY
NA,TRBV28,TRBJ1-5,ASSRTGGRGNQPQH
NA,TRBV19,TRBJ2-1,ASRPYQVGEKNEQF
few,TRBV5-4,TRBJ2-7,ASSLWTGQYEQY
NA,TRBV5-1,TRBJ2-7,ASSFGTGTYEQY
NA,TRBV6-5,TRBJ2-7,ASSYGGRDYEQY
once,TRBV2,TRBJ2-5,ASIPTSGGEETQY